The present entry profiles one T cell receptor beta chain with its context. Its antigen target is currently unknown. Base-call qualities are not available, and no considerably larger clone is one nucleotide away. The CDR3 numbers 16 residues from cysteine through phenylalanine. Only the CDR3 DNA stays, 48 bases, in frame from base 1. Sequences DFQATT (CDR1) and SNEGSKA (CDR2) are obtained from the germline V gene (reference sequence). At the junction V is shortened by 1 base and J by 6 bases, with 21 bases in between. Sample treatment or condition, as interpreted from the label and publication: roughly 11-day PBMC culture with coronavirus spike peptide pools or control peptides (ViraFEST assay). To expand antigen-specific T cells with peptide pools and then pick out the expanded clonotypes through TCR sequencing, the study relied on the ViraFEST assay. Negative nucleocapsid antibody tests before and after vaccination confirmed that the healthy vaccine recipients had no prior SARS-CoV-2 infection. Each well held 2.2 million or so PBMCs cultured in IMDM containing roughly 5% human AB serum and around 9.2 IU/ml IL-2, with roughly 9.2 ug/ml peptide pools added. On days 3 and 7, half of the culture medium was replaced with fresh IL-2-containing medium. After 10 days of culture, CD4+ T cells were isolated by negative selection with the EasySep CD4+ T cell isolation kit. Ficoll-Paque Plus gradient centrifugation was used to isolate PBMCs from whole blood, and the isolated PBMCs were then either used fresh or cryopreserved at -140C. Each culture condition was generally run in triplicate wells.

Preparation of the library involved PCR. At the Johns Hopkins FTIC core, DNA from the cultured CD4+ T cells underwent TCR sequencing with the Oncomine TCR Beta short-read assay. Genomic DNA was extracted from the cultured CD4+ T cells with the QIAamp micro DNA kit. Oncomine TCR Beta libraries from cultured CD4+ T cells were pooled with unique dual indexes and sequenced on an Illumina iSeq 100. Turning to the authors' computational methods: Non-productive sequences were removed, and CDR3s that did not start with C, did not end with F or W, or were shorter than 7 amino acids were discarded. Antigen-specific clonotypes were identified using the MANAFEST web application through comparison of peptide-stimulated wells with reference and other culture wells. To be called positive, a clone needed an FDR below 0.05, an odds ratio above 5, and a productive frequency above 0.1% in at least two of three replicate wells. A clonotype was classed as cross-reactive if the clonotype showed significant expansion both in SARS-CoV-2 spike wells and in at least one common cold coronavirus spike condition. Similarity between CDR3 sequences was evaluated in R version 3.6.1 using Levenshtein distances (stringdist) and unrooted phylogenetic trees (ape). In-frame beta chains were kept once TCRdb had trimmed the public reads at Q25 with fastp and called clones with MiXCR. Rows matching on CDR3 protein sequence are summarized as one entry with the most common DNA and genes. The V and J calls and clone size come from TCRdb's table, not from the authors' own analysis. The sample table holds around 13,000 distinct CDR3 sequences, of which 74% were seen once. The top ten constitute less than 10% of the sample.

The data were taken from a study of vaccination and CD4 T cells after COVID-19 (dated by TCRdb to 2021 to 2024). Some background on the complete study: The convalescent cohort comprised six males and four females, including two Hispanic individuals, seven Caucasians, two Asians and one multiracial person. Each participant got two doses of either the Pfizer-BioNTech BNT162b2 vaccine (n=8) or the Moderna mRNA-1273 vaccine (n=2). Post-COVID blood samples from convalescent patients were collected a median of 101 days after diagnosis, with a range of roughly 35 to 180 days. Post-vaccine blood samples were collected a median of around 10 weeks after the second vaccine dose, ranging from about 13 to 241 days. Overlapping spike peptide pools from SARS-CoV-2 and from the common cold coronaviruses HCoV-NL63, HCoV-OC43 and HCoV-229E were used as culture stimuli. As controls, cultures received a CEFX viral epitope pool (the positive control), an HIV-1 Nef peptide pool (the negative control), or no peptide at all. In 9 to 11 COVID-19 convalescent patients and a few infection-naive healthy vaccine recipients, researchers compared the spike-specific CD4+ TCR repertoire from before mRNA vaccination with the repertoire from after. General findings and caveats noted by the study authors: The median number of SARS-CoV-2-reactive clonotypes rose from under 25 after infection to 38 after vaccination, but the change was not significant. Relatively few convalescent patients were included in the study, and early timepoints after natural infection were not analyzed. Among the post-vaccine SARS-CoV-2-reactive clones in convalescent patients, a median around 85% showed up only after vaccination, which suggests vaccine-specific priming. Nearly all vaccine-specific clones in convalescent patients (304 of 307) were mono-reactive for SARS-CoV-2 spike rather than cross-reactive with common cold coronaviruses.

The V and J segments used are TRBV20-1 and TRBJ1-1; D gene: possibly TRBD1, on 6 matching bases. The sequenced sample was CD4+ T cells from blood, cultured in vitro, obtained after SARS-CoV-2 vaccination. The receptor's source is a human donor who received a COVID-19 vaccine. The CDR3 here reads CSARGPLTGSGAEAFF. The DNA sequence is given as TGCAGTGCTAGAGGCCCCCTCACAGGGTCCGGGGCTGAAGCTTTCTTT.